Sequencing of this TCR beta chain was carried out in a study of blood T cells in healthy people across ages. Each individual donor underwent a draw of ten milliliters of peripheral blood. Points from the study as a whole: A roughly linear age-dependent decrease characterized TCR beta diversity per million T cells. PBMC samples, being unsorted, prevented any conclusive comparison of naive and antigen-experienced cells.

It was with a sample-barcoded 5' primer and a J-beta primer mix that a second PCR of roughly 7 to 12 cycles was run. Each cDNA molecule received a tag from a template-switch adaptor that had 12 random nucleotides. MiXCR, run by TCRdb on the 5' RACE reads, gives a single entry per CDR3 protein. Here the sample spans 630,000 or so distinct CDR3 sequences, about 30% being singletons. The CDR3 covers 14 residues. The V gene lost 5 bases and the J gene lost 3 bases, with 11 bases spanning the gap. Germline CDR1 is SGHTA and CDR2 is FQGNSA. This clonotype was counted ten times or more. As yet, its antigen is unknown.

The sequence came from a woman older than 75 in good health. This sequence joins TRBV7-2 and TRBJ1-5; D call uncertain. The sequencing input was blood. The DNA for the CDR3 is TGTGCCAGCAGCCGAGGCGATTTCAATCAGCCCCAGCATTTT. Protein product: CASSRGDFNQPQHF.